This TCR beta chain was sequenced in a study of cytomegalovirus exposure and HLA in healthy donors. General study results and limits: Across donors, most TCRs were seen rarely, yet some public ones were widespread.

The germline V gene has CDR1 SQVTM and CDR2 ANQGSEA. Trimming left V 0 bases short and J 2 bases short, with 8 bases between. The CDR3 has 14 amino acids. As concerns this clone: Its antigen is still unknown.

The PCR used 60 Vbeta and 13 Jbeta primers. Sequencing was performed with immunoSEQ multiplex PCR; in TCRdb, only in-frame clones are kept and a portion is missing. Of roughly 98,000 clones in the sample, about 70% were seen once. The sample was PBMCs. The chain recombines TRBV29-1 with TRBJ2-1; D is uncertain. This TCR derives from a female donor in good health and CMV-seropositive. CDR3 in amino acids: CSVEDRGTYNEQFF. DNA for the CDR3: TGCAGCGTTGAAGATCGAGGCACCTACAATGAGCAGTTCTTC.